Shown below are 15 T cell receptor beta chains from a single sample sequenced in a study of cytomegalovirus exposure and HLA in healthy donors. TCRdb's table, derived via immunoSEQ multiplex PCR, lists solely in-frame clones and lacks some. The table records 180,000 or so clones, around nine tenths of them present only once. The source material was PBMCs. These receptor sequences come from a woman aged 25-40 years in good health and CMV-seronegative.

V and J are TRBV25-1 and TRBJ2-7; 11 bases fit TRBD2. This CDR3 spans 18 amino acids. V lost 1 base, J lost 2 bases, and 10 bases stayed unmatched. Germline V gene sequence: CDR1 MGHDK, CDR2 SYGVNS. The DNA for the CDR3 is TGTGCCAGCAGTGAATCGGCTAGCGGGGGGCGAATAACCTACGAGCAGTACTTC. It specifies CASSESASGGRITYEQYF.

The chain carries TRBV5-4 and TRBJ1-2, with D tentatively TRBD1 (5 bases). The CDR3 extends over 16 amino acids. CDR1 is SGHNT and CDR2 is YYREEE in the germline V gene (reference sequence). V lost 3 bases to trimming and J lost 8 bases, with 23 bases between them. CDR3 sequence: CASSWEETAGPGGYTF. In nucleotides, the CDR3 is TGTGCCAGCAGCTGGGAGGAGACCGCAGGGCCGGGCGGCTACACCTTC.

This rearrangement joins TRBV27 to TRBJ2-3, with TRBD2 matching over 9 bases. Germline CDR1 and CDR2: MNHEY and SMNVEV (reference sequence). V lost 3 bases to trimming and J lost 4 bases; unmatched junction nucleotides: 11. The CDR3 sequence is 17 residues long. The CDR3 sequence: CASSFPTAGGVPDTQYF. The CDR3 DNA is TGTGCCAGCAGTTTCCCTACAGCGGGGGGCGTCCCAGATACGCAGTATTTT.

The rearrangement uses TRBV4-3 and TRBJ1-2; D perhaps matches TRBD1 (6 bases). V was trimmed by 4 bases and J by 0 bases, leaving 12 bases between them. CDR1 LGHNA and CDR2 YSLEER come from the germline V gene. The CDR3 runs to 15 residues. DNA of the CDR3: TGCGCCAGCAGCCTTCGGACAGAAGCTAACTATGGCTACACCTTC. Protein product: CASSLRTEANYGYTF.

This chain joins TRBV5-1 and TRBJ2-5, with D perhaps matching TRBD2 (6 bases). CDR3 size: 15 residues. CDR1 SGHRS and CDR2 YFSETQ come from the germline V gene. V was cut by 4 bases and J by 4 bases, with 17 bases left in between. CDR3 nucleotide sequence: TGCGCCAGCAGCGAACAAGGTGGAGGGACAGAGACCCAGTACTTC. Its protein is CASSEQGGGTETQYF.

Concerning this clone: An end of the junction differs from the germline gene, which may be a read error. V is TRBV6-8 and J is TRBJ2-5; 10 bases are a match to TRBD2. Germline values: CDR1 MNHGY, CDR2 SAAAGT. The CDR3 length is 16 residues. CDR3 loop: CASSYYLAGVAQTLNF. The CDR3 DNA is TGTGCCAGCAGTTACTACCTAGCGGGGGTCGCACAAACACTGAACTTC.

J is TRBJ1-5 and V is TRBV15; possibly TRBD1 for D (5 bases). The germline CDR1 and CDR2 sequences are LNHNV and YYDKDF (reference sequence). The CDR3 length is 15 residues. V shed 0 bases and J shed 1 base, with 7 bases lying between them. The CDR3 bases are TGTGCCACCAGCAGAGATAAGGGGAGCAATCAGCCCCAGCATTTT. It specifies CATSRDKGSNQPQHF. The variable domain in full, with the rest retrieved from reference TRBV15 and TRBJ1-5, is DAMVIQNPRYQVTQFGKPVTLSCSQTLNHNVMYWYQQKSSQAPKLLFHYYDKDFNNEADTPDNFQSRRPNTSFCFLDIRSPGLGDTAMYLCATSRDKGSNQPQHFGDGTRLSIL.

The chain is built from TRBV5-6 and TRBJ2-1; 7 positions agree with TRBD1. J lost 3 bases, V lost 4 bases, and 7 bases had no gene match. This CDR3 is 15 amino acids long. Germline-derived CDR1 and CDR2 are SGHDT and YYEEEE. DNA of the CDR3: TGTGCCAGCAGCCCGACGGGACAGTTCTACAATGAGCAGTTCTTC. The encoded protein is CASSPTGQFYNEQFF.

This chain uses TRBV6-5 with TRBJ2-3; 13 bases agree with TRBD2. The germline V gene encodes CDR1 MNHEY and CDR2 SVGAGI. The CDR3 runs to 16 residues. The ends lost 0 bases at V and 4 bases at J; junction bases unmatched: 1. The CDR3 spells CASSYSGTSGADTQYF. CDR3 bases: TGTGCCAGCAGTTACTCCGGGACTAGCGGGGCAGATACGCAGTATTTT.

The chain joins TRBV11-2 to TRBJ1-1; D gene ambiguous. Trimming took off 0 bases at V and 4 bases at J, with 6 bases between the two ends. CDR3 length equals 13 residues. Germline assignment: CDR1 SGHAT and CDR2 FQNNGV. CDR3 in amino acids: CASSLDASTEAFF. The CDR3 DNA follows: TGTGCCAGCAGCTTAGATGCCAGCACTGAAGCTTTCTTT.

CDR3 nucleotide sequence: TGTGCCAGCAGCTTAGTCCTAGCGGGGCGGGATGAGCAGTTCTTC. Translated: CASSLVLAGRDEQFF. This chain joins TRBV7-9 and TRBJ2-1, with TRBD2 identical over 9 bases. The germline V gene has CDR1 SEHNR and CDR2 FQNEAQ (reference sequence). The CDR3 sequence is 15 residues long. V gave up 1 base and J gave up 8 bases; unmatched junction bases: 6.

The chain is built from TRBV9 and TRBJ2-5; 8 positions match TRBD2. The trim removed 3 bases at V and 2 bases at J, leaving 6 bases unmatched. The CDR3 extends over 15 amino acids. Per the germline V gene, CDR1 is SGDLS and CDR2 is YYNGEE. The CDR3 loop is CASSARGGGQETQYF. The CDR3 DNA sequence: TGTGCCAGCAGCGCTCGGGGGGGCGGGCAAGAGACCCAGTACTTC.

The gene calls are TRBV19 and TRBJ1-2; 9 bases fit TRBD1. The CDR3 loop spans 15 amino acids. CDR1 is LNHDA and CDR2 is SQIVND in the germline V gene (reference sequence). The J segment lost 1 base and the V segment lost 5 bases, leaving 5 bases of the junction unmatched. The CDR3 nucleotides are TGTGCCAGTAGTGGACCGGGACAGGGTAACTATGGCTACACCTTC. Amino acid sequence: CASSGPGQGNYGYTF.

This chain joins TRBV1 and TRBJ2-2; TRBD2 is the table's D call and was not checked against the DNA. TRBV1 is a recognized pseudogene. The CDR3 extends over 15 amino acids. The CDR3 here is CTSSQRGVLTGELFF. Written as DNA, the CDR3 is TGCACCAGCAGCCAACGGGGGGTCTTAACCGGGGAGCTGTTTTTT.

V and J are TRBV19 and TRBJ2-1; 8 nucleotides match TRBD1. Germline V CDR1 and CDR2: LNHDA, SQIVND (reference sequence). The CDR3 is 15 residues long. The V segment lost 5 bases and the J segment 6 bases; nucleotides outside the gene matches: 9. CDR3 protein: CASSPRTGYSNEQFF. CDR3 bases: TGTGCCAGTAGTCCACGGACAGGGTATTCCAATGAGCAGTTCTTC. Supplemented by reference TRBV19 and TRBJ2-1, the full variable domain reads DGGITQSPKYLFRKEGQNVTLSCEQNLNHDAMYWYRQDPGQGLRLIYYSQIVNDFQKGDIAEGYSVSREKKESFPLTVTSAQKNPTAFYLCASSPRTGYSNEQFFGPGTRLTVL.